The 24 T cell receptor beta chains in this list originate from one sample, sequenced in a study of metastatic and nonmetastatic thyroid tumors. MiXCR re-clonotyped the PCR reads for TCRdb. The table lists about 11,000 clones, 30% of them singletons, with about 17% in the top ten. No treatment had been given to any patient before thyroid surgery. The sample taken for sequencing was tumor tissue. The receptors come from a female donor with papillary thyroid cancer or a benign thyroid nodule (not recorded which). Some clones in this sample may be carry-over from other donors' samples.

A few counts support this clone. The chain joins TRBV29-1 to TRBJ2-1; TRBD2 might be the D (5 bases). The length of the CDR3 is 13 residues. In germline, CDR1 is SQVTM, CDR2 ANQGSEA. The V end lost 5 bases, the J end lost 4 bases, and 12 bases lay between the germline ends. The CDR3 sequence is CSVTGNIYNEQFF. The CDR3 nucleotides read TGCAGCGTTACGGGGAACATATACAATGAGCAGTTCTTC.

V gene TRBV3-1 combines with J gene TRBJ2-1; TRBD1 aligns across 9 bases. V gave up 5 bases and J gave up 5 bases; unmatched junction bases: 13. CDR1 LGHDT and CDR2 YNNKEL come from the germline V gene (reference sequence). This CDR3 contains 17 residues. This CDR3 reads CASSNSLGQGPHNEQFF. The CDR3 nucleotides read TGTGCCAGCAGCAACAGCCTCGGACAGGGGCCCCACAATGAGCAGTTCTTC.

The chain joins TRBV7-2 to TRBJ1-3; 7 nucleotides agree with TRBD1. V shed 5 bases, J shed 6 bases, and the junction held 4 bases outside the gene matches. The CDR3 totals 13 residues. The germline V gene has CDR1 SGHTA and CDR2 FQGNSA. CDR3: CASSRDSLNTIYF. Written as DNA, the CDR3 is TGTGCCAGCAGCCGGGACAGCTTAAACACCATATATTTT.

Within the sample, this clone is large (0.1 to 1%). The CDR3 protein is CASSLTREQETQYF. CDR3 bases: TGCGCCAGCAGCTTAACACGGGAACAAGAGACCCAGTACTTC. The genes are TRBV5-1 and TRBJ2-5; the D gene is possibly TRBD2 (5 bases). V gave up 2 bases and J gave up 2 bases, with 10 bases separating them. Germline assignment: CDR1 SGHRS and CDR2 YFSETQ. CDR3 size: 14 residues.

This clone was seen more than once but under ten times. The chain uses TRBV28 and TRBJ1-2; D not resolved. Trimming shortened V by 3 bases and J by 4 bases, and 12 bases separated the two germline ends. The CDR3 spans 14 residues. CDR1 and CDR2 (germline): MDHEN, SYDVKM. DNA of the CDR3: TGTGCCAGCAGTTTGTTAGCAGGTACCTATGGCTACACCTTC. This sequence encodes CASSLLAGTYGYTF.

V gene TRBV30 combines with J gene TRBJ2-7; D gene ambiguous. Trimming pared 2 bases from V and 3 bases from J, leaving 11 bases between. From germline, CDR1 is GTSNPN and CDR2 SVGIG (reference sequence). The CDR3 sequence is 13 residues long. CDR3 in DNA: TGTGCCTGGAGTCTTGGATCTGACTACGAGCAGTACTTC. Protein sequence: CAWSLGSDYEQYF.

This clone was detected ten times or more. The chain couples TRBV6-1 to TRBJ1-5, with D possibly TRBD1 on 5 matching bases. The CDR3 covers 15 residues. The germline V gene has CDR1 MNHNS and CDR2 SASEGT. V was pared by 6 bases and J by 2 bases, with 14 bases between. The CDR3 loop is CASSDGTSRNQPQHF. The CDR3, as DNA: TGTGCCAGCAGCGACGGGACCTCCCGCAATCAGCCCCAGCATTTT.

Many counts were recorded for this clone. This rearrangement joins TRBV9 to TRBJ1-1, with D unclear. Germline-derived CDR1 and CDR2 are SGDLS and YYNGEE. The CDR3 runs to 13 residues. The V and J ends lost 0 bases and 3 bases respectively, with 6 bases between them. CDR3 sequence: CASSVEAYTEAFF. CDR3 nucleotide sequence: TGTGCCAGCAGCGTAGAAGCCTACACTGAAGCTTTCTTT.

This clone is labeled as large. The chain employs TRBV5-1 and TRBJ1-2; tentatively, D is TRBD1 (5 bases). This CDR3 spans 14 amino acids. Trimming stripped 1 base from V and 5 bases from J, with 12 bases between. From germline, CDR1 is SGHRS and CDR2 YFSETQ. CDR3 residues: CASSLSQGGYGYTF. CDR3 DNA sequence: TGCGCCAGCAGCTTGTCCCAGGGAGGATATGGCTACACCTTC.

CDR3 protein: CASSLRRTETQYF. CDR3 DNA sequence: TGTGCCAGCTCACTCAGGAGGACAGAGACCCAGTACTTC. The chain combines TRBV18 with TRBJ2-5, with D possibly matching TRBD2 (5 bases). The CDR3 extends over 13 amino acids. Germline assignment: CDR1 KGHSH and CDR2 LQKENI. V lost 4 bases and J 4 bases, leaving 10 bases between the germline ends.

The table lists this clone with many counts. The V call is TRBV19, the J call TRBJ1-5; D possibly corresponds to TRBD1 (5 bases). The V gene's germline CDR1 is LNHDA and CDR2 SQIVND (reference sequence). Trimming shortened V by 5 bases and J by 3 bases, and 14 bases separated the two germline ends. The CDR3 has 15 amino acids. This CDR3 is CASSAFGTPNQPQHF. In nucleotides, the CDR3 is TGTGCCAGTAGTGCCTTTGGGACCCCCAATCAGCCCCAGCATTTT.

The rearrangement joins TRBV30 to TRBJ2-7, with unresolved D. From germline, CDR1 is GTSNPN and CDR2 SVGIG (reference sequence). V lost 1 base and J 6 bases, leaving 10 bases between the germline ends. The CDR3 runs 12 residues. The CDR3 spells CAWSGQSVEQYF. Here the CDR3 DNA reads TGTGCCTGGAGTGGGCAGTCTGTCGAGCAGTACTTC.

This clone is labeled medium-sized. The chain joins TRBV20-1 to TRBJ2-3; 14 nucleotides agree with TRBD2. Per the germline V gene, CDR1 is DFQATT and CDR2 is SNEGSKA (reference sequence). The V segment lost 3 bases and the J segment 2 bases; nucleotides outside the gene matches: 7. The CDR3 contains 17 residues. CDR3 nucleotides: TGCAGTGCTAGCCTGACTAGCGGGGGGGGCTACACAGATACGCAGTATTTT. Its protein product is CSASLTSGGGYTDTQYF.

In this sample, this clone turned up a few times. The rearrangement joins TRBV6-2 or TRBV6-3 to TRBJ2-7; D is perhaps TRBD2 (5 bases). In germline, CDR1 is MNHEY, CDR2 SVGEGT. The CDR3 is 14 amino acids. Trimming removed 0 bases at V and 2 bases at J, with 8 bases between. The CDR3 sequence is CASSYSDWAYEQYF. CDR3 in DNA: TGTGCCAGCAGTTACTCGGACTGGGCCTACGAGCAGTACTTC.

This chain uses TRBV20-1 with TRBJ1-6; 8 bases are shared with TRBD1. The CDR3 loop spans 15 amino acids. From germline, CDR1 is DFQATT and CDR2 SNEGSKA (reference sequence). V lost 6 bases and J lost 7; bases outside the gene matches: 11. The CDR3 sequence: CSAGLGQGENSPLHF. The CDR3 region has the DNA TGCAGTGCCGGATTAGGACAGGGCGAGAATTCACCCCTCCACTTT.

In its sample, this clone was seen many times. This may arise from a read error, as a much more abundant clone is one base away. The rearrangement links TRBV12-3 or TRBV12-4 to TRBJ1-5; 8 nucleotides line up with TRBD1. CDR3 length: 14 residues. The trim removed 8 bases at V and 2 bases at J, leaving 5 bases unmatched. In nucleotides, the CDR3 is TGTGCCAGCCCCGCGGACAGGGGCAATCAGCCCCAGCATTTT. This sequence encodes CASPADRGNQPQHF.

The rearrangement uses TRBV4-2 and TRBJ2-1; the match to TRBD2 covers 7 bases. V shed 5 bases, J shed 8 bases, and the junction held 12 bases outside the gene matches. This CDR3 has 15 residues. The germline V gene has CDR1 LGHNA and CDR2 YNFKEQ. In nucleotides, the CDR3 is TGTGCCAGCAGCAACCGGGACTATCGGGGTGATGAGCAGTTCTTC. It codes for CASSNRDYRGDEQFF.

By proportion, this clone is medium-sized. This sequence joins TRBV6-1 and TRBJ1-3; tentative D call: TRBD1 (5 bases). The V end lost 6 bases, the J end lost 0 bases, and 18 bases lay between the germline ends. The germline V gene encodes CDR1 MNHNS and CDR2 SASEGT. CDR3 length: 17 residues. The CDR3 region has the DNA TGTGCCAGCAGCCGTCCCGGGACCTCTTTCTCTGGAAACACCATATATTTT. Amino acid sequence: CASSRPGTSFSGNTIYF.

This clone was seen at least ten times. A read error may produce the germline difference seen at one junction end. CDR3 amino acids: CASSQARGTREHF. The CDR3 DNA sequence: TGCGCCAGCAGCCAAGCCAGGGGAACACGTGAGCATTTT. V and J are TRBV4-3 and TRBJ2-3; D may be TRBD1 (6 bases). The CDR3 is 13 amino acids. Per the germline V gene, CDR1 is LGHNA and CDR2 is YSLEER.

This clone was seen at least ten times. The CDR3 spells CASSSGSTIYF. In DNA form, the CDR3 reads TGTGCCAGCAGCAGCGGTTCCACCATATATTTT. This chain joins TRBV7-8 and TRBJ1-3; D is ambiguous. Deletions cut 5 bases from V and 9 bases from J, with 8 bases between. This CDR3 contains 11 residues. CDR1 SGHVS and CDR2 FQNEAQ come from the germline V gene.

This clone was counted once. CDR3 bases: TGCAGTGCCCCACCCGGAGTAGCGGGAGACTGGGGTGAGCAGTTCTTC. Residues: CSAPPGVAGDWGEQFF. This rearrangement joins TRBV20-1 to TRBJ2-1; 9 nucleotides agree with TRBD2. The germline CDR1 and CDR2 sequences are DFQATT and SNEGSKA (reference sequence). CDR3 length: 16 residues. V shed 6 bases, J shed 9 bases, and the junction held 18 bases outside the gene matches.

This clone is medium-sized (0.01 to 0.1%) within its sample. This chain uses TRBV5-1 with TRBJ2-5, with a possible D match to TRBD1 (6 bases). V was trimmed by 5 bases and J by 2 bases, leaving 13 bases between them. Per germline, CDR1 SGHRS and CDR2 YFSETQ. This CDR3 is 14 amino acids long. CDR3 in amino acids: CASSRTAIQETQYF. In nucleotides, the CDR3 is TGCGCCAGCAGTAGGACAGCAATTCAAGAGACCCAGTACTTC.

This clone is judged medium-sized. The gene calls are TRBV19 and TRBJ1-3; possibly TRBD1 for D (5 bases). V was cut by 3 bases and J by 0 bases, with 24 bases left in between. The germline V gene has CDR1 LNHDA and CDR2 SQIVND (reference sequence). The CDR3 is 20 residues long. For the CDR3, the DNA is TGTGCCAGTAGTATTAACAGCGACCTAACGGGACCGGACTCTGGAAACACCATATATTTT. Encoded protein: CASSINSDLTGPDSGNTIYF. The full variable domain, with the rest looked up from reference TRBV19 and TRBJ1-3, is DGGITQSPKYLFRKEGQNVTLSCEQNLNHDAMYWYRQDPGQGLRLIYYSQIVNDFQKGDIAEGYSVSREKKESFPLTVTSAQKNPTAFYLCASSINSDLTGPDSGNTIYFGEGSWLTVV.

The CDR3 coding sequence is TGTGCCAGCTCATCACAGGAGGGCGAGCAGTACTTC. Encoded protein: CASSSQEGEQYF. The chain links TRBV18 to TRBJ2-7; perhaps TRBD2 as D (6 bases). CDR3 size: 12 residues. CDR1 and CDR2 from the germline V gene are KGHSH and LQKENI. V was trimmed by 5 bases and J by 6 bases, leaving 11 bases between them.